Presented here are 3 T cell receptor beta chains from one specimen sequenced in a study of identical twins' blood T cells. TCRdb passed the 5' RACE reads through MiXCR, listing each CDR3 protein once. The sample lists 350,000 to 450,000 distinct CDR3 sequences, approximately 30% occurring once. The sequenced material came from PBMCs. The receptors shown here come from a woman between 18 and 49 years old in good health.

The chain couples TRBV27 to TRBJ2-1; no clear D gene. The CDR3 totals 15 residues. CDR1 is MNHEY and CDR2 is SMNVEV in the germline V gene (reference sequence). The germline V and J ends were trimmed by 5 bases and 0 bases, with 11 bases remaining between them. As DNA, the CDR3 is TGTGCCAGCAGTCGCCTCGGTCGCTCCTACAATGAGCAGTTCTTC. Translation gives CASSRLGRSYNEQFF.

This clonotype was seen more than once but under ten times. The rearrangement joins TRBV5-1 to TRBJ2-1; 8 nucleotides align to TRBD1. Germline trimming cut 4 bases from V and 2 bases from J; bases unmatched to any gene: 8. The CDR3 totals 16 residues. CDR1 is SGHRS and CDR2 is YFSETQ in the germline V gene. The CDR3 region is CASSKGPDRAYNEQFF. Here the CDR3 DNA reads TGCGCCAGCAGCAAGGGGCCGGACAGGGCCTACAATGAGCAGTTCTTC.

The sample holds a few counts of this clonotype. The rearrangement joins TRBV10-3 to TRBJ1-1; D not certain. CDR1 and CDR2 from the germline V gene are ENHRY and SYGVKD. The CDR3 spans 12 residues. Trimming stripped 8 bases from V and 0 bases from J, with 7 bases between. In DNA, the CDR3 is TGTGCCATCGCCCAAGTGAACACTGAAGCTTTCTTT. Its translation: CAIAQVNTEAFF.